A selection of T cell receptor beta chains follows, all from one sample in a study of graft-versus-host responses after intestinal transplantation. Sequencing used immunoSEQ multiplex PCR; TCRdb keeps in-frame clones, though not all of them. Seen here are over 75,000 clones, about 83% observed once, and the top ten hold under 1.5%. The sequenced sample was PBMCs, obtained 255 days after intestinal transplant. These receptors were collected from a human patient who received an intestinal transplant, so some T cells may come from the graft donor. CDR3s include the opening cysteine and the closing phenylalanine or tryptophan. Each record gives: clone size, V gene, D gene, J gene, CDR3 DNA, CDR3 protein. D genes are given only for firm matches. Only part of the rows carry a size: once, few, many, or a class if the clone is expanded.

few,TRBV6-5,TRBD1,TRBJ2-3,TGTGCCAGCAGTTACTTCCGGGACAGGGGCACAGATACGCAGTATTTT,CASSYFRDRGTDTQYF
-,TRBV29-1,-,TRBJ2-1,TGCAGCGTTGACAGGGAGTGGGCCTACAATGAGCAGTTCTTC,CSVDREWAYNEQFF
-,TRBV19,TRBD2,TRBJ2-5,TGTGCCAGTAGTATGAGACTAGCGGCCCAAGAGACCCAGTACTTC,CASSMRLAAQETQYF
-,TRBV18,-,TRBJ1-5,TGTGCCAGCTCACCACGAACCGAGGAGCCCCAGCATTTT,CASSPRTEEPQHF
-,TRBV27,TRBD1,TRBJ2-5,TGTGCCAGCAGCCTCCAGGGGGCGCAGGGGACCCAGTACTTC,CASSLQGAQGTQYF
-,TRBV19,-,TRBJ2-1,TGTGCCAGTAGCGACTCCTACAATGAGCAGTTCTTC,CASSDSYNEQFF
-,TRBV4-1,TRBD1,TRBJ1-1,TGCGCCAGCAGCCACACAGGGGAAAGGGCGAACACTGAAGCTTTCTTT,CASSHTGERANTEAFF
-,TRBV13,-,TRBJ1-5,TGTGCCAGCAGCTTAGGTCAGGAGCCCCAGCATTTT,CASSLGQEPQHF
-,TRBV30,-,TRBJ2-3,TGTGCCTGGAGTACCGGACTAGGGGGACTCACAGATACGCAGTATTTT,CAWSTGLGGLTDTQYF
-,TRBV21-1,-,TRBJ1-5,TGTGCCAGCAGCATTCGAAACAGGGGGCCGGGGGGCAATCAGCCCCAGCATTTT,CASSIRNRGPGGNQPQHF
-,TRBV7-9,-,TRBJ2-7,TGTGCCAGCAGCTTAGAGGCGGGCGAGCAGTACTTC,CASSLEAGEQYF
-,TRBV7-8,TRBD2,TRBJ2-7,TGTGCCAGCAGCCCTCGAGTACTAGCGGGAGTCGTTCCTTCCTACGAGCAGTACTTC,CASSPRVLAGVVPSYEQYF
once,TRBV9,TRBD1,TRBJ1-3,TGTGCCAGCAGCTTAAACCCGACAGGGGCCGAGAACACCATATATTTT,CASSLNPTGAENTIYF
-,TRBV7-9,TRBD1,TRBJ1-4,TGTGCCAGCAGCCCGACGGACAGGGGGTGGGAAAAACTGTTTTTT,CASSPTDRGWEKLFF
-,TRBV5-1,-,TRBJ2-7,TGCGCCAGCAGCTGGGTGGGAACTTACGAGCAGTACTTC,CASSWVGTYEQYF
-,TRBV6-1,TRBD2,TRBJ2-3,TGTGCCAGCAGTGAAACGCTCGGCTTAGCAGCGGGGTACACAGATACGCAGTATTTT,CASSETLGLAAGYTDTQYF
-,TRBV28,-,TRBJ2-5,TGTGCCAGCAGTCTCTCCAGGGCTGCGGGGACCCAGTACTTC,CASSLSRAAGTQYF
-,TRBV5-1,-,TRBJ1-4,TGCGCCAGCAGCTGGGACGGAGGGGAGGAAAAACTGTTTTTT,CASSWDGGEEKLFF
once,TRBV6-4,TRBD1,TRBJ1-2,TGTGCCAGCAGTCCCGGGACAGGGCTTAACTATGGCTACACCTTC,CASSPGTGLNYGYTF
-,TRBV7-7,TRBD2,TRBJ2-2,TGTGCTAGCAGCCCGGGACTAGCGATAGACACCGGGGAGCTGTTTTTT,CASSPGLAIDTGELFF
-,TRBV2,TRBD2,TRBJ2-3,TGTGCCAGCAGTGATCCGGCTAGCGGGGTTACAGATACGCAGTATTTT,CASSDPASGVTDTQYF
-,TRBV4-1,-,TRBJ2-5,TGCGCCAGCAGCCAAGAAACGATGGGCGAGACCCAGTACTTC,CASSQETMGETQYF
-,TRBV9,TRBD2,TRBJ2-1,TGTGCCAGCGGGCAGCGGGAGGCCCAGTTCTTC,CASGQREAQFF
-,TRBV18,-,TRBJ2-7,TGTGCCAGCTCAGCCACCTACGAGCAGTACTTC,CASSATYEQYF
-,TRBV23-1,-,TRBJ2-1,TGCGCCAGCAGAGACGGTTTAATGAGGCAGTTCTTC,CASRDGLMRQFF
-,TRBV18,-,TRBJ1-4,TGTGCCAGCTCACATAACGACAGGGAAAAACTGTTTTTT,CASSHNDREKLFF